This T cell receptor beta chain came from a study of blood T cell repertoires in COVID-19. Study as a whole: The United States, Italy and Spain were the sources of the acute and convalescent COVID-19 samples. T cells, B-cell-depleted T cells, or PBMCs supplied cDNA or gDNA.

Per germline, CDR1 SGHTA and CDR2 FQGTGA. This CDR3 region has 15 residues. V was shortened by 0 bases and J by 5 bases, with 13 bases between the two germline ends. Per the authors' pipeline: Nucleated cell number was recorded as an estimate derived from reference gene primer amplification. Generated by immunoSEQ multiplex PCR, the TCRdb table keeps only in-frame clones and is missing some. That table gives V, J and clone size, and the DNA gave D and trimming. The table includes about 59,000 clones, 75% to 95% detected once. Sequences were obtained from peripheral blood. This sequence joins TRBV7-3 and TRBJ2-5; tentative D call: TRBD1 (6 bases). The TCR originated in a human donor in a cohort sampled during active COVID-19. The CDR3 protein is CASSLTGAPTETQYF. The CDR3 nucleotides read TGTGCCAGCAGCTTAACGGGGGCCCCGACGGAGACCCAGTACTTC.